This T cell receptor (beta chain) was sequenced for a study of beta chain features in type 1 diabetes. Whole-study results and caveats: In type 1 diabetes patients, VDJ junctions had fewer insertions; deletions at these junctions were more frequent. Patients' naive, central memory and Treg TCRB repertoires seemed closer to one another than those of healthy donors. There was no resolution here of whether HLA type influences TCRB rearrangement. PCR might pick shorter templates more often, in the same way for patients and controls.

Every bit of the isolated RNA underwent reverse transcription, so sequencing read expressed TCRB transcripts. The table came from immunoSEQ multiplex PCR; TCRdb's copy has only in-frame clones and leaves some out. The table includes approximately 200,000 clones, over 9.5% detected once. Turning to this clone: The target antigen is unknown.

The length of the CDR3 is 15 residues. Germline values: CDR1 MNHNS, CDR2 SASEGT. The V and J ends lost 2 bases and 7 bases respectively, with 12 bases between them. The chain is built from TRBV6-1 and TRBJ1-6, with a tentative D call TRBD1 (5 bases). Sequencing was done on a sample of naive CD4+ T cells from blood. The clonotype was recovered from a woman aged 18-30 years in good health. CDR3 sequence reads: CASSERGSVNSPLHF. In DNA form, the CDR3 reads TGTGCCAGCAGTGAAAGGGGCTCCGTAAATTCACCCCTCCACTTT.